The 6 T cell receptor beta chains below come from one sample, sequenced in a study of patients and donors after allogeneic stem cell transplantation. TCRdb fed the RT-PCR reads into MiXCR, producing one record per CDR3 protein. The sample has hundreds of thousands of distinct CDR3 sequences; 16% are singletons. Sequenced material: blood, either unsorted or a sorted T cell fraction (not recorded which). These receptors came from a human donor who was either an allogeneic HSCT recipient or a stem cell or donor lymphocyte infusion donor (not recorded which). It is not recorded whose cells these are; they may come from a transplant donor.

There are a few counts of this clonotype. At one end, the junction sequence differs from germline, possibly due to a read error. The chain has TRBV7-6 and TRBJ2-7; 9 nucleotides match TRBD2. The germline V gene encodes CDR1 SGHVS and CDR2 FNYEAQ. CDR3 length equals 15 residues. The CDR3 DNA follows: TGTGCCAGCAGCCTAGCGGGGTTCGACTCACCCGAGCAGTACTTC. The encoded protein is CASSLAGFDSPEQYF. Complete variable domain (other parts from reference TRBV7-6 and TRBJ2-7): GAGVSQSPRYKVTKRGQDVALRCDPISGHVSLYWYRQALGQGPEFLTYFNYEAQQDKSGLPNDRFSAERPEGSISTLTIQRTEQRDSAMYRCASSLAGFDSPEQYFGPGTRLTVT.

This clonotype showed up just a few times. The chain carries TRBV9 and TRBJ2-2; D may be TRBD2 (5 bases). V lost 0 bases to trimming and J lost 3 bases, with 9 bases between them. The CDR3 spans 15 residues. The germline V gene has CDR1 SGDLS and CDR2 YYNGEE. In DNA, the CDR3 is TGTGCCAGCAGCGTAGAGGGAGAGGACACCGGGGAGCTGTTTTTT. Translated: CASSVEGEDTGELFF.

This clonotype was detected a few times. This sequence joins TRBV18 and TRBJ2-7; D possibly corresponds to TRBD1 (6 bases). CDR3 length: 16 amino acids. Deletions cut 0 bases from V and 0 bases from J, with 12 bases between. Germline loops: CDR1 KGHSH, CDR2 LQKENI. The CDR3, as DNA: TGTGCCAGCTCACCACCGGGGGCTCTCAGCTCCTACGAGCAGTACTTC. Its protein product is CASSPPGALSSYEQYF.

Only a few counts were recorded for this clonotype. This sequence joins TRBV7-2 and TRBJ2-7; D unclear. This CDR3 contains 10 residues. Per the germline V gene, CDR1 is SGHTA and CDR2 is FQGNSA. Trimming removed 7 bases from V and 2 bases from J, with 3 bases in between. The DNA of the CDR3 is TGTGCCAGCACCACCTACGAGCAGTACTTC. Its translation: CASTTYEQYF.

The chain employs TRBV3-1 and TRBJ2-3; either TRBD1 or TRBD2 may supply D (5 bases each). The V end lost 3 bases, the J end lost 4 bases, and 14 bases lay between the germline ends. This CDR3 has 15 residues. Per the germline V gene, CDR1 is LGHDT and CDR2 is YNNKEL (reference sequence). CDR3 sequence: CASSHWGEGADTQYF. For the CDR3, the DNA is TGTGCCAGCAGCCATTGGGGCGAGGGCGCAGATACGCAGTATTTT.

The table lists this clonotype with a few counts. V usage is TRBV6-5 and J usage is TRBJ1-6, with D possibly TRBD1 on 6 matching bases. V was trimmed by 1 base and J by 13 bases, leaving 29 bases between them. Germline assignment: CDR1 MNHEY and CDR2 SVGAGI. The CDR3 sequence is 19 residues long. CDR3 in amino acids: CASSYYLNSPGQKISPLHF. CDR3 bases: TGTGCCAGCAGTTACTACCTTAATTCACCGGGACAAAAAATATCCCCCCTCCACTTT.